This record concerns one TCR beta chain sequence. Its target is unknown. This CDR3 has 13 residues. Trimming shortened V by 3 bases and J by 1 base, and 7 bases separated the two germline ends. CDR1 and CDR2 (germline): LNHDA, SQIVND (reference sequence). The data were taken from a study of T cell responses to AZD1222 COVID-19 vaccine. Findings and caveats of the study: Most donors were white British and more were female, and clonal diversity was possibly underestimated.

Clones were read by immunoSEQ multiplex PCR, and TCRdb kept only the in-frame ones, dropping some. The sample has 130,000 or so clones, 85% to 95% seen once. The sequenced sample was peripheral blood, obtained on day 0 of AZD1222 vaccination. This receptor was taken from an adult in good health. This sequence joins TRBV19 and TRBJ2-7; no clear D gene. The CDR3 nucleotides read TGTGCCAGTAGTATCGGCGGATCCTACGAGCAGTACTTC. It encodes CASSIGGSYEQYF.